Listed below are T cell receptor beta chains from one sample, sequenced in a study of blood T cell repertoires in COVID-19. Profiled with immunoSEQ multiplex PCR; TCRdb holds only in-frame clones, not every one. The sample has 130,000 to 150,000 clones; around 83% are singletons. Sequencing was done on a sample of peripheral blood. The receptor set was obtained from a human donor with acute or convalescent COVID-19. The donor label of this sample is uncertain. Each CDR3 is given with its conserved first and last residue.

v_gene,len,CDR3aa
TRBV21-1,13,CARLQGPPAGYTF
TRBV5-3,16,CARRATGRRTKNIQYF
TRBV7-3,15,CASSLKGPGAHGYTF
TRBV6-2/TRBV6-3,14,CASSPRDRGLEQFF
TRBV5-4,15,CASSWGQTVQETQYF
TRBV3-1/TRBV3-2,15,CASSQGPGGAGELFF
TRBV30,14,CAWSTPGGRNGYTF
TRBV6-6,21,CASSRLPGTSGRRGVTDTQYF
TRBV12-3/TRBV12-4,12,CASSFFGTEAFF
TRBV18,13,CASSGDRDTEAFF
TRBV3-1/TRBV3-2,13,CASSQQGNEKLFF
TRBV19,15,CASSIGRSSYNEQFF
TRBV7-6,16,CASSPLTGTGANVLTF
TRBV27,17,CASGGGSSSAGANVLTF
TRBV24-1,16,CATSVGGRGAYNEQFF
TRBV14,14,CASSRQGGTDTQYF
TRBV5-1,16,CASSPGGIPGSYEQYF
TRBV4-2,18,CASSQALLATGGPDTQYF
TRBV19,13,CASSSLSNQPQHF